This T cell receptor (beta chain) was found in a study of T-cell reconstitution after alpha-beta-depleted transplantation in children. Researchers prepared the TCRbeta library using unique molecular identifiers, the study reports. In TCRdb, the PCR reads were re-called with MiXCR into one record per CDR3 protein. The sample carries 670,000 or so distinct CDR3 sequences, under 15% recorded once. This clonotype occurred many times. Its matching antigen is unknown. Study-level results: Some patients' high day-60 TCRbeta diversity was traced to surviving recipient T cells and thymic progenitors. One year post-transplant, T-cell counts and diversity were largely derived from T cells produced anew. As was reported, about two months after transplant, alpha-beta T cells came from several hundred expanded graft clones.

Germline values: CDR1 DFQATT, CDR2 SNEGSKA (reference sequence). J gave up 4 bases and V 0 bases, and 12 bases lay outside the gene matches. This CDR3 has 17 amino acids. This sequence joins TRBV20-1 and TRBJ1-1; 9 nucleotides align to TRBD1. The TCR was taken from a girl aged 2-10 years with congenital amegakaryocytic thrombocytopenia, due to receive a stem cell transplant. Sequencing was performed on PBMCs, taken before TCRalphabeta/CD19-depleted stem cell transplant. For the CDR3, the DNA is TGCAGTGCTAGAGACCTAAGACAGGGGGATATCGGCACTGAAGCTTTCTTT. Amino acids: CSARDLRQGDIGTEAFF.